This T cell receptor beta chain originates from a study of neurological immune-mediated disorders. The CDR3 totals 12 residues. Germline values: CDR1 SGHDN, CDR2 FVKESK. The V end was cut by 6 bases, the J end by 9 bases, with 13 bases between. This clonotype counts as medium-sized (0.01 to 0.1%). The method for making cDNA was 5'RACE, and it used 10-nucleotide random UMIs. In TCRdb, the 5' RACE reads were re-called with MiXCR into one record per CDR3 protein. The sample consists of more than 15,000 distinct CDR3 sequences, 14% to 15% of them appearing once. The unsorted libraries were produced from 2 million PBMCs held at -80 C.

V usage is TRBV14 and J usage is TRBJ2-3; possibly TRBD1 or TRBD2 for D (5 bases each). The sample consisted of PBMCs. This clonotype was sampled from a man between 60 and 75 years old with HTLV-1-associated myelopathy (HAM/TSP). The CDR3 here is CASSPFRDTQYF. In DNA form, the CDR3 reads TGTGCCAGCAGTCCTTTTCGGGACACGCAGTATTTT.